The 20 T cell receptor beta chains presented below share a single source sample, sequenced in a study of shared T cell receptors in the human thymus. The data were produced by immunoSEQ multiplex PCR, yet TCRdb's version contains in-frame clones alone and is incomplete. The repertoire holds hundreds of thousands of clones, with about 87% as singletons. These data were likewise used in another study, on human thymus T cells.

Sequenced: thymocytes. These receptors came from a boy younger than two with a congenital heart defect.

The chain uses TRBV20-1 and TRBJ2-7, with unresolved D. The length of the CDR3 is 11 residues. Germline V lookup: CDR1 DFQATT, CDR2 SNEGSKA (reference sequence). V dropped 0 bases and J dropped 9 bases, with 9 bases sitting between them. In nucleotides, the CDR3 is TGCAGTGCTAGAGATTGGCAGGCGCAGTACTTC. Translated, it gives CSARDWQAQYF.

The genes are TRBV28 and TRBJ1-4; D gene unclear. V lost 6 bases, J lost 2 bases, and 13 bases lay in between. CDR3 size: 15 residues. Germline-derived CDR1 and CDR2 are MDHEN and SYDVKM. The CDR3 sequence is CASRSRGMTNEKLFF. Here the CDR3 DNA reads TGTGCCAGCAGATCCCGGGGAATGACTAATGAAAAACTGTTTTTT.

The rearrangement links TRBV4-3 to TRBJ2-7; 9 bases are shared with TRBD1. Trimming cost V 3 bases and J 7 bases; bases outside gene matches: 7. This CDR3 is built from 14 residues. Germline-derived CDR1 and CDR2 are LGHNA and YSLEER. The CDR3 nucleotides read TGCGCCAGCAGCCAGACAGGGGGTGACGGTGAGCAGTACTTC. Encoded protein: CASSQTGGDGEQYF.

V and J are TRBV5-1 and TRBJ2-2; 11 bases align to TRBD2. From germline, CDR1 is SGHRS and CDR2 YFSETQ. This CDR3 comprises 16 residues. The junction had 9 bases not matched to a gene; V was cut back by 5 bases and J by 6 bases. This chain's CDR3 is CASRWSSGRASGELFF. The CDR3 DNA sequence: TGCGCCAGCAGGTGGAGTAGCGGGAGGGCCTCCGGGGAGCTGTTTTTT.

This chain joins TRBV7-9 and TRBJ1-3; possibly TRBD1 for D (6 bases). This CDR3 has 14 residues. V was clipped by 6 bases and J by 5 bases, with 14 bases between them. The germline V gene has CDR1 SEHNR and CDR2 FQNEAQ (reference sequence). In DNA form, the CDR3 reads TGTGCCAGCAGTCTTGACAGGCTTAGAAACACCATATATTTT. Translation gives CASSLDRLRNTIYF.

J is TRBJ2-7 and V is TRBV4-1, with TRBD2 matching over 8 bases. V was clipped by 5 bases and J by 5 bases; unmatched bases: 8. Germline V lookup: CDR1 MGHRA, CDR2 YSYEKL. The CDR3 totals 14 residues. The CDR3 reads CASSLIGGVHEQYF. CDR3 DNA: TGCGCCAGCAGCTTGATCGGGGGGGTCCACGAGCAGTACTTC.

The rearrangement joins TRBV27 to TRBJ1-1; D unresolved. The ends were cut back, 0 bases at V and 0 bases at J, with 20 bases in the middle. The germline V gene encodes CDR1 MNHEY and CDR2 SMNVEV (reference sequence). The CDR3 totals 19 residues. The CDR3 sequence is CASSLSIRREVSVNTEAFF. CDR3 DNA: TGTGCCAGCAGTTTATCCATTAGGAGGGAAGTGTCTGTGAACACTGAAGCTTTCTTT.

This clone was recorded only once. The J gene is TRBJ2-3, the V gene TRBV10-3; 9 positions match TRBD2. Germline lookup yields CDR1 ENHRY and CDR2 SYGVKD. The CDR3 has 14 amino acids. Trimming took 5 bases from V and 4 from J; bases not matched to a gene: 4. The CDR3 sequence: CAISHSGSSDTQYF. DNA of the CDR3: TGTGCCATCAGTCATAGCGGGAGCTCAGATACGCAGTATTTT.

The chain carries TRBV15 and TRBJ2-7; no clear D. V lost 0 bases and J lost 5, with 14 bases in between. The CDR3 sequence is 15 residues long. CDR1 is LNHNV and CDR2 is YYDKDF in the germline V gene (reference sequence). Here the CDR3 reads CATSRDHTESHEQYF. Here the CDR3 DNA reads TGTGCCACCAGCAGAGATCATACAGAATCCCACGAGCAGTACTTC. The full variable domain, rest sourced from reference TRBV15 and TRBJ2-7, is DAMVIQNPRYQVTQFGKPVTLSCSQTLNHNVMYWYQQKSSQAPKLLFHYYDKDFNNEADTPDNFQSRRPNTSFCFLDIRSPGLGDTAMYLCATSRDHTESHEQYFGPGTRLTVT.

The rearrangement uses TRBV7-6 and TRBJ1-6; D uncertain. The CDR3 extends over 15 amino acids. CDR1 and CDR2 from the germline V gene are SGHVS and FNYEAQ. V was clipped by 1 base and J by 3 bases, with 7 bases between them. The CDR3 DNA reads TGTGCCAGCAGCTTAGGAGCCTGCTATAATTCACCCCTCCACTTT. Protein: CASSLGACYNSPLHF.

This clone has just one count. The chain couples TRBV4-3 to TRBJ2-7; D is undetermined. The ends were cut back, 0 bases at V and 5 bases at J, with 2 bases in the middle. The CDR3 spans 11 residues. CDR1 and CDR2 from the germline V gene are LGHNA and YSLEER. The CDR3 here is CASSQDDEQYF. In DNA form, the CDR3 reads TGCGCCAGCAGCCAAGACGACGAGCAGTACTTC.

The chain joins TRBV7-9 to TRBJ1-2; D not certain. This CDR3 region has 18 residues. V lost 6 bases and J lost 3, with 26 bases in between. The germline CDR1 and CDR2 sequences are SEHNR and FQNEAQ (reference sequence). CDR3 region: CASRYTARKRRSDYGYTF. The CDR3 DNA sequence: TGTGCCAGCAGATATACCGCACGCAAAAGACGCAGCGACTATGGCTACACCTTC.

This clone has only one observation. This chain links TRBV6-5 with TRBJ2-5; TRBD2 matches 15 bases. The J call is uncertain, as TRBJ2-7 better fits the DNA end. Germline-derived CDR1 and CDR2 are MNHEY and SVGAGI. The CDR3 consists of 15 residues. The DNA of the CDR3 is TGTGCCAGCACCGGACTAGCGGGAGGGGGCTACGAGCAGTACTTC. Translated: CASTGLAGGGYEQYF.

This clone was seen only a few times. Additional DNA sequences in this sample encode the identical CDR3. J is TRBJ2-1 and V is TRBV18, with 9 bases that match TRBD2. Germline V gene data show CDR1 as KGHSH and CDR2 as LQKENI. The V and J ends lost 2 bases and 9 bases, in that order; junction bases with no gene match: 2. CDR3 length: 13 residues. The chain's CDR3 is CASSPVREGEQFF. The CDR3 DNA is TGTGCCAGCTCACCAGTGCGGGAGGGTGAGCAGTTCTTC.

This chain joins TRBV7-2 and TRBJ2-7, with TRBD2 matching over 7 bases. The CDR3 is 16 amino acids. Germline CDR1 is SGHTA and CDR2 is FQGNSA. Germline trimming cut 2 bases from V and 5 bases from J; bases unmatched to any gene: 12. CDR3 loop: CASSLRVGRERHEQYF. CDR3 DNA: TGTGCCAGCAGCTTAAGGGTGGGGCGGGAGCGACACGAGCAGTACTTC.

This rearrangement joins TRBV6-4 to TRBJ2-2; 9 bases fit TRBD2. Trimming at V came to 2 bases and at J to 2 bases, leaving 12 bases not matched to a gene. Germline CDR1 MRHNA, CDR2 SNTAGT. The CDR3 covers 19 residues. DNA of the CDR3: TGTGCCAGCAGTGACAAGGGTAGCGGGAGCGGTCATAACACCGGGGAGCTGTTTTTT. Its translation: CASSDKGSGSGHNTGELFF.

The chain employs TRBV19 and TRBJ1-1; TRBD1 agrees at 8 bases. The CDR3 is made up of 15 amino acids. V dropped 9 bases and J dropped 5; count of bases not matched to a gene: 14. CDR1 LNHDA and CDR2 SQIVND come from the germline V gene (reference sequence). The CDR3 spells CASHKTPTGDTEAFF. CDR3 coding DNA: TGTGCCAGCCATAAAACTCCGACAGGGGATACTGAAGCTTTCTTT.

V usage is TRBV28 and J usage is TRBJ1-4; no definite D call. The germline V and J ends were trimmed by 1 base and 8 bases, with 14 bases remaining between them. Germline CDR1 and CDR2: MDHEN and SYDVKM. This CDR3 is built from 15 residues. The DNA of the CDR3 is TGTGCCAGCAGTTTATACGTAGGACTTACCGAAAAACTGTTTTTT. It yields the protein CASSLYVGLTEKLFF.

The chain carries TRBV27 and TRBJ1-6, with D perhaps TRBD1 (6 bases). There are 13 residues in the CDR3. Germline V CDR1 and CDR2: MNHEY, SMNVEV (reference sequence). The V end was cut by 3 bases, the J end by 16 bases, with 16 bases between. CDR3 nucleotide sequence: TGTGCCAGCAGTTTTACCAGACCGGGACAACTCCACTTT. It translates to CASSFTRPGQLHF.

The V call is TRBV5-1, the J call TRBJ1-1, with D possibly being TRBD1 (5 bases). V shed 2 bases and J shed 1 base, with 15 bases lying between them. CDR3 size: 16 residues. Germline CDR1 reads SGHRS; CDR2 reads YFSETQ. The CDR3 spells CASSFWGKLANTEAFF. For the CDR3, the DNA is TGCGCCAGCAGCTTCTGGGGCAAGTTGGCGAACACTGAAGCTTTCTTT. The whole variable domain, remainder taken from reference TRBV5-1 and TRBJ1-1, is KAGVTQTPRYLIKTRGQQVTLSCSPISGHRSVSWYQQTPGQGLQFLFEYFSETQRNKGNFPGRFSGRQFSNSRSEMNVSTLELGDSALYLCASSFWGKLANTEAFFGQGTRLTVV.